This T cell receptor beta chain was observed in a study of CD8 T cells in Susac syndrome. The controls were healthy donors who were matched for age and sex. V gave up 8 bases and J gave up 0 bases, with 17 bases separating them. This CDR3 comprises 15 residues. The V gene's germline CDR1 is SNHLY and CDR2 FYNNEI. Random hexamers were used to reverse transcribe an amount of roughly 0.5 to 1 ug RNA. TCR beta CDR3 was amplified by immunoSEQ covering 54 Vbeta and 13 Jbeta. One entry per CDR3 protein results from TCRdb running MiXCR on the immunoSEQ multiplex PCR reads. The sample lists about 90,000 distinct CDR3 sequences, over 80% occurring once.

The V call is TRBV2, the J call TRBJ2-7; maybe TRBD1 (6 bases). Sequenced sample: CD8+ T cells from PBMCs. This TCR was recovered from a human donor in good health. The CDR3 DNA sequence: TGTGCCAGCGGCGGGTGGCAGGGGAGCTCCTACGAGCAGTACTTC. This sequence encodes CASGGWQGSSYEQYF. The full variable domain, completed using reference TRBV2 and TRBJ2-7, is EPEVTQTPSHQVTQMGQEVILRCVPISNHLYFYWYRQILGQKVEFLVSFYNNEISEKSEIFDDQFSVERPDGSNFTLKIRSTKLEDSAMYFCASGGWQGSSYEQYFGPGTRLTVT.